Described below is a single T cell receptor (beta chain) sequence and its context. This entry is derived from a study of glioma-infiltrating T cells after dendritic cell vaccination. V lost 4 bases to trimming and J lost 9 bases, with 13 bases between them. CDR1 and CDR2 (germline): SGHDN, FVKESK. The CDR3 covers 13 residues. Data came from immunoSEQ multiplex PCR; TCRdb stores just in-frame clones and leaves some out. The sample holds 85,000 to 95,000 clones, more than 75% seen once. This receptor was taken from a human donor with glioblastoma. This specimen was blood, taken before dendritic cell vaccination. The chain recombines TRBV14 with TRBJ2-1; TRBD2 might be the D (5 bases). The CDR3 region has the DNA TGTGCCAGCAGCCGGATCGGTCGGGGTGAGCAGTTCTTC. It yields the protein CASSRIGRGEQFF.